Described below is a single TCR beta chain sequence and its context. This sample is part of a study of blood T cell repertoires in COVID-19. The overall study: COVID-19 samples, acute and convalescent, were from the United States, Italy and Spain. Nucleic acid was either cDNA or gDNA, and it came from T cells, B-cell-depleted T cells, or PBMCs.

J lost 5 bases, V lost 7 bases, and 11 bases had no gene match. CDR3 length equals 15 residues. Germline values: CDR1 LNHDA, CDR2 SQIVND (reference sequence). Per the authors' pipeline: The assay estimated nucleated cells by amplifying reference gene primers. Generated by immunoSEQ multiplex PCR, the TCRdb table keeps only in-frame clones and is missing some. Clone size and the V and J calls come from that table; the DNA yielded D and trimming. The top ten clones hold roughly 13% of a sample with some 240,000 clones, 80% of them seen once. This chain connects TRBV19 to TRBJ2-5; 9 bases map to TRBD2. The source is a human donor in a cohort sampled during active COVID-19. The material sequenced was peripheral blood. The CDR3: CASTPGRGGSETQYF. CDR3 DNA sequence: TGTGCCAGTACACCCGGGCGGGGGGGATCGGAGACCCAGTACTTC.